These 17 T cell receptor beta chains originate from one sample sequenced in a study of blood T cell repertoires in COVID-19. TCRdb keeps only in-frame clones here, not all; method: immunoSEQ multiplex PCR. The sample holds over 250,000 clones, 83% seen once. Source material: peripheral blood. The receptors were gathered from a woman aged 45 to 65 who had recovered from COVID-19.

The chain links TRBV4-3 to TRBJ2-2; TRBD2 is a possible D gene (6 bases). The CDR3 spans 14 residues. The V and J ends lost 7 bases and 5 bases respectively, with 14 bases between them. Germline loops: CDR1 LGHNA, CDR2 YSLEER. The CDR3 bases are TGCGCCAGCACTCTCACTGGGGGGACCGGGGAGCTGTTTTTT. It yields the protein CASTLTGGTGELFF.

The chain employs TRBV11-2 and TRBJ1-5; a weak D match, TRBD1 (5 bases). This CDR3 has 13 residues. Germline assignment: CDR1 SGHAT and CDR2 FQNNGV. V was shortened by 3 bases and J by 5 bases, with 8 bases between the two germline ends. The CDR3 reads CASSFKGDQPQHF. Written as DNA, the CDR3 is TGTGCCAGCAGCTTTAAAGGGGATCAGCCCCAGCATTTT.

This clone was seen once. The rearrangement joins TRBV27 to TRBJ1-2; 8 bases agree with TRBD1. CDR1 and CDR2 from the germline V gene are MNHEY and SMNVEV (reference sequence). There are 15 residues in the CDR3. Germline trimming cut 6 bases from V and 5 bases from J; bases unmatched to any gene: 11. The CDR3 here is CASRAPGGQGYGYTF. DNA for the CDR3: TGTGCCAGCAGAGCCCCCGGTGGACAGGGTTATGGCTACACCTTC.

CDR3 DNA: TGTGCCAGCTCACAAAACTCCCAGGACGGGGTGGGGAATTCACCCCTCCACTTT. This sequence encodes CASSQNSQDGVGNSPLHF. The V and J genes are TRBV18 and TRBJ1-6; D remains unclear. The CDR3 consists of 18 residues. Germline V gene sequence: CDR1 KGHSH, CDR2 LQKENI. Between the trimmed V and J ends, which lost 4 bases and 7 bases, there was a span of 23 bases.

This chain joins TRBV29-1 and TRBJ1-5, with TRBD1 as a possible D gene (6 bases). Germline CDR1 is SQVTM and CDR2 is ANQGSEA. Between the trimmed V and J ends, which lost 7 bases and 0 bases, there was a span of 16 bases. The CDR3 loop spans 15 amino acids. CDR3 sequence: CSAGGGGNSNQPQHF. As DNA, the CDR3 is TGCAGCGCGGGGGGAGGGGGTAATAGCAATCAGCCCCAGCATTTT.

The rearrangement uses TRBV4-1 and TRBJ2-2, with TRBD1 matching 10 bases. Trimming cost V 4 bases and J 4 bases; bases outside gene matches: 6. The CDR3 runs 16 residues. Germline V CDR1 and CDR2: MGHRA, YSYEKL. CDR3 region: CASSRSGTGVTGELFF. The CDR3 bases are TGCGCCAGCAGCCGATCCGGGACAGGGGTCACCGGGGAGCTGTTTTTT.

The chain joins TRBV18 to TRBJ1-3; TRBD1 matches 7 bases. This CDR3 spans 15 amino acids. The junction had 8 bases not matched to a gene; V was cut back by 5 bases and J by 4 bases. Germline V gene sequence: CDR1 KGHSH, CDR2 LQKENI. CDR3 sequence reads: CASSSTGPLGNTIYF. The CDR3 coding sequence is TGTGCCAGCTCATCGACAGGGCCTCTAGGAAACACCATATATTTT.

V gene TRBV28 combines with J gene TRBJ1-6; D is perhaps TRBD1 (6 bases). Trimming stripped 6 bases from V and 7 bases from J, with 10 bases between. Per germline, CDR1 MDHEN and CDR2 SYDVKM. This CDR3 has 13 residues. CDR3: CASSRQGNSPLHF. The CDR3 nucleotides read TGTGCCAGCAGCCGCCAGGGGAATTCACCCCTCCACTTT.

The CDR3 spells CASSLPGSGYEQYF. The CDR3 DNA sequence: TGTGCCAGCAGCTTACCAGGGTCGGGCTACGAGCAGTACTTC. This rearrangement joins TRBV7-2 to TRBJ2-7; tentative D call: TRBD1 (5 bases). CDR1 SGHTA and CDR2 FQGNSA come from the germline V gene. The germline V and J ends were trimmed by 2 bases and 3 bases, with 11 bases remaining between them. This CDR3 spans 14 amino acids.

The chain employs TRBV28 and TRBJ1-6; 7 bases are a match to TRBD1. Germline V CDR1 and CDR2: MDHEN, SYDVKM. After removal of 4 bases from V and 6 bases from J, the junction contained 9 bases not matched to a gene. The CDR3 runs to 16 residues. The CDR3 region has the DNA TGTGCCAGCAGTTACGAAGGGGGCGCGAGTAATTCACCCCTCCACTTT. Its protein is CASSYEGGASNSPLHF.

The chain uses TRBV18 and TRBJ1-1; D call uncertain. CDR3 length: 12 residues. From germline, CDR1 is KGHSH and CDR2 LQKENI. Trimming removed 6 bases from V and 7 bases from J, with 12 bases in between. The CDR3 DNA reads TGTGCCAGCTCGCGACGGGAGAATGAAGCTTTCTTT. It is translated as CASSRRENEAFF. Drawing the rest from reference TRBV18 and TRBJ1-1, the complete variable domain is NAGVMQNPRHLVRRRGQEARLRCSPMKGHSHVYWYRQLPEEGLKFMVYLQKENIIDESGMPKERFSAEFPKEGPSILRIQQVVRGDSAAYFCASSRRENEAFFGQGTRLTVV.

The rearrangement joins TRBV13 to TRBJ2-6; 7 bases agree with TRBD2. The CDR3 has 17 residues. Germline CDR1 is PRHDT and CDR2 is FYEKMQ (reference sequence). V shed 5 bases, J shed 2 bases, and the junction held 9 bases outside the gene matches. The chain's CDR3 is CASSLGLGKAGANVLTF. The CDR3 DNA follows: TGTGCCAGCAGCCTCGGACTAGGAAAGGCTGGGGCCAACGTCCTGACTTTC.

The chain has TRBV6-5 and TRBJ1-3, with a weak D call TRBD1 (5 bases). Per germline, CDR1 MNHEY and CDR2 SVGAGI. Trimming took 8 bases from V and 2 from J, leaving 13 bases between them. The CDR3 extends over 14 amino acids. CDR3 residues: CASRIGGAGNTIYF. The CDR3 DNA is TGTGCCAGCCGTATCGGGGGGGCTGGAAACACCATATATTTT.

The V call is TRBV4-3, the J call TRBJ2-2; TRBD2 agrees at 8 bases. This CDR3 has 16 residues. Germline V lookup: CDR1 LGHNA, CDR2 YSLEER. V lost 1 base and J lost 6; bases outside the gene matches: 7. The CDR3 DNA sequence: TGCGCCAGCAGCCAAGCCGGGGGCGGGAGGCCCGGGGAGCTGTTTTTT. Its protein product is CASSQAGGGRPGELFF.

The V and J genes are TRBV4-2 and TRBJ2-2; TRBD1 matches 7 bases. The CDR3 is made up of 19 amino acids. After removal of 0 bases from V and 2 bases from J, the junction contained 12 bases not matched to a gene. Germline CDR1 LGHNA, CDR2 YNFKEQ. CDR3 region: CASSQDRTGTEPNTGELFF. In DNA form, the CDR3 reads TGTGCCAGCAGCCAAGATCGTACGGGGACAGAACCCAACACCGGGGAGCTGTTTTTT.

The chain couples TRBV5-1 to TRBJ2-1; TRBD2 matches at 11 bases. Germline V gene data show CDR1 as SGHRS and CDR2 as YFSETQ. V lost 0 bases, J lost 7 bases, and 6 bases stayed unmatched. The CDR3 covers 16 residues. CDR3 in amino acids: CASSLDTSGGLNEQFF. The CDR3 coding sequence is TGCGCCAGCAGCTTGGATACTAGCGGGGGACTTAATGAGCAGTTCTTC.

The V and J genes are TRBV5-5 and TRBJ1-4; 7 bases fit TRBD1. The junction had 6 bases not matched to a gene; V was cut back by 4 bases and J by 6 bases. The CDR3 has 14 amino acids. CDR1 is SGHKS and CDR2 is YYEKEE in the germline V gene (reference sequence). The CDR3 loop reads CASSRQGGDEKLFF. The CDR3 bases are TGTGCCAGCAGCCGACAGGGAGGAGATGAAAAACTGTTTTTT.